The 10 T cell receptor beta chains below all came from one sample that was sequenced in a study of blood T cell repertoires in COVID-19. The table came from immunoSEQ multiplex PCR; TCRdb's copy has only in-frame clones and leaves some out. The sample carries roughly 51,000 clones, around nine tenths recorded once. Sequencing was performed on peripheral blood. The receptor set was obtained from a man in his forties or fifties with active COVID-19.

V usage is TRBV19 and J usage is TRBJ2-1, with a weak D call TRBD2 (5 bases). This CDR3 contains 13 residues. Trimming removed 5 bases from V and 8 bases from J, with 13 bases in between. Germline CDR1 and CDR2: LNHDA and SQIVND (reference sequence). The DNA of the CDR3 is TGTGCCAGTAGTTGGGGTGGGAGTTATGAGCAGTTCTTC. It encodes CASSWGGSYEQFF.

The chain carries TRBV19 and TRBJ1-5; the D gene is possibly TRBD1 (6 bases). CDR3 length: 15 amino acids. The germline V and J ends were trimmed by 1 base and 4 bases, with 11 bases remaining between them. The germline gives CDR1 LNHDA, CDR2 SQIVND (reference sequence). The CDR3, as DNA: TGTGCCAGTAGTATAGGCACAGGGTTAAATCAGCCCCAGCATTTT. Translation: CASSIGTGLNQPQHF.

The chain links TRBV5-5 to TRBJ1-1, with D unclear. Germline V gene data show CDR1 as SGHKS and CDR2 as YYEKEE (reference sequence). CDR3 size: 13 residues. Trimming stripped 2 bases from V and 4 bases from J, with 9 bases between. CDR3 sequence: CASSFGEGTEAFF. The CDR3 nucleotides read TGTGCCAGCAGCTTTGGGGAGGGCACTGAAGCTTTCTTT.

V and J are TRBV19 and TRBJ1-1, with D perhaps TRBD1 (5 bases). The CDR3 contains 15 residues. Germline V CDR1 and CDR2: LNHDA, SQIVND (reference sequence). V lost 3 bases to trimming and J lost 1 base, with 12 bases between them. CDR3 sequence reads: CASSMQGRGNTEAFF. CDR3 nucleotides: TGTGCCAGTAGTATGCAGGGAAGGGGGAACACTGAAGCTTTCTTT.

The rearrangement joins TRBV7-9 to TRBJ2-1, with TRBD2 identical over 14 bases. In germline, CDR1 is SEHNR, CDR2 FQNEAQ (reference sequence). J lost 14 bases, V lost 4 bases, and 4 bases had no gene match. CDR3 length: 13 amino acids. The CDR3 bases are TGTGCCAGCAGCTCGGGACTAGCGGGAGTTAAGTTCTTC. This encodes CASSSGLAGVKFF.

The sample holds one count of this clone. The rearrangement uses TRBV27 and TRBJ2-1; TRBD1 might be the D (7 bases). The CDR3 extends over 12 amino acids. From germline, CDR1 is MNHEY and CDR2 SMNVEV (reference sequence). Deletions cut 8 bases from V and 10 bases from J, with 15 bases between. The CDR3 region is CASRTGAGEQFF. As DNA, the CDR3 is TGTGCCAGCCGTACAGGGGCGGGGGAGCAGTTCTTC.

This clone has only a few counts. The V gene is TRBV6-6, the J gene TRBJ2-7, with TRBD2 as a possible D gene (5 bases). CDR3 length: 12 residues. Germline CDR1 MNHNY, CDR2 SVGAGI (reference sequence). Trimming shortened V by 8 bases and J by 3 bases, and 11 bases separated the two germline ends. The DNA of the CDR3 is TGTGCCAGCGCACCACGGGACTACGAGCAGTACTTC. This translates into CASAPRDYEQYF.

V usage is TRBV5-4 and J usage is TRBJ2-7; a possible D gene is TRBD1 (6 bases). V was trimmed by 5 bases and J by 0 bases, leaving 9 bases between them. The germline V gene has CDR1 SGHNT and CDR2 YYREEE (reference sequence). The CDR3 length is 13 residues. In nucleotides, the CDR3 is TGTGCCAGCAGACGGGACACCTCCTACGAGCAGTACTTC. This translates into CASRRDTSYEQYF.

This rearrangement joins TRBV11-2 to TRBJ1-6; no definite D call. The CDR3 loop spans 13 amino acids. Trimming took 5 bases from V and 9 from J, leaving 11 bases between them. The germline gives CDR1 SGHAT, CDR2 FQNNGV. The CDR3: CASSPAATSPLHF. The CDR3 DNA reads TGTGCCAGCAGCCCCGCGGCGACTTCACCCCTCCACTTT.

This clone is labeled as medium-sized. The rearrangement joins TRBV29-1 to TRBJ1-1, with 8 positions matching TRBD1. Germline-derived CDR1 and CDR2 are SQVTM and ANQGSEA. V was clipped by 7 bases and J by 3 bases; unmatched bases: 4. The length of the CDR3 is 12 residues. Here the CDR3 DNA reads TGCAGCGCTAGGACAGGGTACACTGAAGCTTTCTTT. It specifies CSARTGYTEAFF.